This T cell receptor beta chain originates from a study of cytomegalovirus exposure and HLA in healthy donors. The CDR3 has 16 amino acids. Germline lookup yields CDR1 MGHDK and CDR2 SYGVNS. Losses at the gene ends were 1 base for V and 6 bases for J; bases not matched to a gene: 10. To note about this clone: Its antigen is not known.

With 60 Vbeta and 13 Jbeta primers, the PCR was carried out. In the original processing: Roughly 11 million shared chains were among around 80 million unique TCR beta chains counted in a later analysis. Profiled with immunoSEQ multiplex PCR; TCRdb holds only in-frame clones, not every one. The DNA was the basis for D and trimming; V, J and clone size are from that table. The sample has over 100,000 clones, under 85% seen once. Study findings and constraints: Later analysis showed TCR association rates varying by HLA locus, highest for DRB1 and lowest for HLA-C. In an earlier analysis, most TCR beta V segments were productive about 87% or about 30% of the time.

The rearrangement uses TRBV25-1 and TRBJ2-5; 8 positions agree with TRBD2. The TCR was taken from a woman in her forties or fifties in good health and CMV-seropositive. The sequencing input was PBMCs. The CDR3 loop is CASSELEGLASQTQYF. Written as DNA, the CDR3 is TGTGCCAGCAGTGAATTGGAAGGACTAGCCTCACAGACCCAGTACTTC.